Detailed here is one TCR beta chain. These data belong to a study of cytomegalovirus exposure and HLA in healthy donors. Study summary: Sequencing of some 200 million T cells in an earlier analysis found roughly 120 million unique TCR beta sequences.

Primers: 60 Vbeta forward and 13 Jbeta reverse. Data came from immunoSEQ multiplex PCR; TCRdb stores just in-frame clones and leaves some out. Its listing shows about 200,000 clones. The CDR3 consists of 15 residues. The V segment lost 0 bases and the J segment 0 bases; nucleotides outside the gene matches: 3. In germline, CDR1 is SGDLS, CDR2 YYNGEE. The TCR originated in a girl aged 2 to 9 in good health and CMV-seropositive. The chain links TRBV9 to TRBJ2-7; 7 bases are a match to TRBD1. Sequencing was done on a sample of PBMCs. CDR3 DNA: TGTGCCAGCAGCGTAGCCTGGGACAGCTCCTACGAGCAGTACTTC. It specifies CASSVAWDSSYEQYF.